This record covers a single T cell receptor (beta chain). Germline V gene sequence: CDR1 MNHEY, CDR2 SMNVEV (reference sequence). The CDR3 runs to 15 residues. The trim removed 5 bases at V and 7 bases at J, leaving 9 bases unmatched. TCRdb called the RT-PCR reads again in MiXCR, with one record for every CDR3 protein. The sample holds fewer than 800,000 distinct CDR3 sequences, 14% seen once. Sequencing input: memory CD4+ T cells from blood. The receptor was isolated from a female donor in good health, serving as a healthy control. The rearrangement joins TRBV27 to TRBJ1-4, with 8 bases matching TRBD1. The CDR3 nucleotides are TGTGCCAGCAGTCCTCCGGGACAGGATATTGAAAAACTGTTTTTT. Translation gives CASSPPGQDIEKLFF.